This T cell receptor beta chain was obtained from a study of CD8 T cells in ankylosing spondylitis (TCRdb year 2017). The study in broad terms: T cell receptor beta repertoires were profiled in healthy donors and ankylosing spondylitis patients so that disease-linked TCR variants could be found. Peripheral blood was sampled, and synovial fluid was also collected from ankylosing spondylitis patients. The full study cohort comprised 25 ankylosing spondylitis patients and 110 or so healthy donors. The full study reports these points: Blood from ankylosing spondylitis patients appeared to be characterized by a TCR beta motif made up of several highly homologous amino acid variants. Some TCR beta motif variants had previously been reported in synovial fluid and blood of reactive arthritis patients, which suggested common disease-initiation mechanisms. The disease-linked clones were reported to be significantly enriched in matched synovial fluid samples from ankylosing spondylitis patients. The disease-linked clones showed a CD8+ phenotype and occurred at relatively low frequencies in peripheral blood.

V has 1 base trimmed and J has 5 bases trimmed; junction bases matching no gene number 4. CDR1 DFQATT and CDR2 SNEGSKA were looked up in the germline V gene (reference sequence). From the cysteine through the phenylalanine, the CDR3 covers 15 amino acids. Only the CDR3 DNA stays, 45 bases, in frame from base 1. Sequencer: Illumina HiSeq 2500. TCR beta libraries were prepared by quantitative 5'-RACE with molecular barcodes. The authors' analysis ran thus. A new computational method, built on a probabilistic model of VDJ rearrangement, was used to identify disease-linked TCR variants. TCRdb reprocessed the public reads (quality trimming at Q25 with fastp, clone calling with MiXCR) and kept in-frame beta chains. Each entry is one CDR3 protein sequence, shown with its most common DNA and genes. It is TCRdb's table, rather than the study itself, that gives the V and J calls and clone size. For this sample the table gives some 250,000 distinct CDR3 sequences, of which roughly 8.6% were detected only once. In total, the top ten clones hold nearly 7% of the sample.

Many counts were recorded for this clonotype. No antigen is known for it. There are no base qualities to consult, and no much larger clone falls within one base. The material sequenced was blood, either unsorted or a sorted T cell fraction (not recorded which). The rearranged chain carries TRBV20-1 and TRBJ2-2; TRBD2 lines up with 10 middle nucleotides. The receptor was isolated from a male donor with ankylosing spondylitis or in good health (not recorded which). The CDR3 is CSARGSGGPTGELFF. The sequence in DNA is TGCAGTGCTAGAGGTAGCGGGGGGCCAACCGGGGAGCTGTTTTTT.